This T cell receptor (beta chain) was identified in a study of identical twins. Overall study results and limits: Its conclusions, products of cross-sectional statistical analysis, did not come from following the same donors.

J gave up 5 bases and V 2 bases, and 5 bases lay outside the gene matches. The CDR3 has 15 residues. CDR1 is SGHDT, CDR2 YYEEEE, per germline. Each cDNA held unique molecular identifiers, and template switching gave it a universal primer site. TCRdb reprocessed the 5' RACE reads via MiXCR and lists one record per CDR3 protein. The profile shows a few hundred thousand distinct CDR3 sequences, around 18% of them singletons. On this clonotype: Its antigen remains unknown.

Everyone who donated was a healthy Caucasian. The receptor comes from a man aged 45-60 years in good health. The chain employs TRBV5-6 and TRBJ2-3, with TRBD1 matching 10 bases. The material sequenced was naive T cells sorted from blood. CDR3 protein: CASSFGTGAGDTQYF. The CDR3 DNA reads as TGTGCCAGCAGCTTCGGGACAGGGGCGGGAGATACGCAGTATTTT.